Each of the 10 T cell receptor beta chains below was sequenced from the same sample in a study of CD8 T cells in ankylosing spondylitis. Using its own MiXCR run on the 5' RACE reads, TCRdb lists one record per CDR3 protein. The sample holds about 5,700 distinct CDR3 sequences, 2% to 2.5% seen once. Sequenced: blood, either unsorted or a sorted T cell fraction (not recorded which). The receptor source for this set is a male donor with ankylosing spondylitis or in good health (not recorded which).

This clonotype came up many times. The chain joins TRBV9 to TRBJ1-1, with D maybe TRBD1 (6 bases). From germline, CDR1 is SGDLS and CDR2 YYNGEE. Trimming removed 0 bases at V and 4 bases at J, with 10 bases between. The CDR3 runs 14 residues. CDR3 sequence (DNA): TGTGCCAGCAGCGTAGCCAGGGGTGGCACTGAAGCTTTCTTT. It codes for CASSVARGGTEAFF.

Ten or more counts support this clonotype. CDR3 bases: TGTGCCAGCAGCCCCCCGTACAAACCCTACGAGCAGTACTTC. Translation gives CASSPPYKPYEQYF. The V gene is TRBV9, the J gene TRBJ2-7; D is ambiguous. This CDR3 has 14 residues. Trimming took off 4 bases at V and 2 bases at J, with 13 bases between the two ends. In germline, CDR1 is SGDLS, CDR2 YYNGEE.

This clonotype was counted ten times or more. V and J are TRBV9 and TRBJ2-1; 16 nucleotides match TRBD2. The V gene end was trimmed by 4 bases and the J gene end by 7 bases; junction bases not matched to a gene: 11. The CDR3 has 18 residues. Germline-derived CDR1 and CDR2 are SGDLS and YYNGEE. The CDR3 sequence: CASSQQAGLAGGGNEQFF. CDR3 DNA sequence: TGTGCCAGCAGCCAACAAGCGGGACTAGCGGGAGGGGGTAATGAGCAGTTCTTC.

This clonotype was recorded many times. The chain has TRBV9 and TRBJ2-7; a weak D match, TRBD1 (6 bases). V lost 4 bases to trimming and J lost 2 bases, with 19 bases between them. The CDR3 runs to 16 residues. CDR1 and CDR2 from the germline V gene are SGDLS and YYNGEE. The CDR3 sequence: CASSQPSGAGTYEQYF. The CDR3, as DNA: TGTGCCAGCAGCCAACCCTCAGGGGCCGGTACCTACGAGCAGTACTTC.

This clonotype was counted at least ten times. The chain employs TRBV9 and TRBJ2-5; TRBD1 matches at 7 bases. V lost 2 bases and J lost 3; bases outside the gene matches: 4. From germline, CDR1 is SGDLS and CDR2 YYNGEE. CDR3 length equals 14 residues. The CDR3 sequence: CASSVTGFEETQYF. The CDR3, as DNA: TGTGCCAGCAGCGTGACAGGGTTTGAAGAGACCCAGTACTTC.

This clonotype has a count of ten or more. The chain uses TRBV9 and TRBJ1-2; no clear D gene. The CDR3 runs to 17 residues. Looked up from germline, CDR1 is SGDLS and CDR2 is YYNGEE. Trimming removed 4 bases from V and 0 bases from J, with 19 bases in between. The CDR3 reads CASSPHGRDYPNYGYTF. CDR3 sequence (DNA): TGTGCCAGCAGCCCTCACGGCAGAGACTATCCTAACTATGGCTACACCTTC. Drawing the rest from reference TRBV9 and TRBJ1-2, the complete variable domain is DSGVTQTPKHLITATGQRVTLRCSPRSGDLSVYWYQQSLDQGLQFLIQYYNGEERAKGNILERFSAQQFPDLHSELNLSSLELGDSALYFCASSPHGRDYPNYGYTFGSGTRLTVV.

This clonotype was seen ten or more times. The chain has TRBV9 and TRBJ2-3; D is unclear. Between the trimmed V and J ends, which lost 2 bases and 3 bases, there was a span of 13 bases. Germline V lookup: CDR1 SGDLS, CDR2 YYNGEE. The CDR3 covers 15 residues. CDR3 nucleotides: TGTGCCAGCAGCGTCCTGGCATACACGACAGATACGCAGTATTTT. This codes for CASSVLAYTTDTQYF.

At least ten counts were recorded for this clonotype. V is TRBV9 and J is TRBJ2-3; unclear D gene. The V and J ends lost 0 bases and 0 bases respectively, with 11 bases between them. Germline CDR1 is SGDLS and CDR2 is YYNGEE. This CDR3 has 16 residues. This chain's CDR3 is CASSVVMSASTDTQYF. CDR3 coding DNA: TGTGCCAGCAGCGTAGTTATGAGCGCCAGCACAGATACGCAGTATTTT.

This clonotype is classed as medium-sized. The J gene is TRBJ2-5, the V gene TRBV9, with TRBD1 matching 8 bases. V lost 3 bases to trimming and J lost 5 bases; unmatched junction nucleotides: 9. Looked up from germline, CDR1 is SGDLS and CDR2 is YYNGEE. CDR3 length: 15 residues. The CDR3 DNA is TGTGCCAGCAGCGGAGGACAGGGAACGTGGGAGACCCAGTACTTC. It is translated as CASSGGQGTWETQYF.

The sample holds many counts of this clonotype. The chain is built from TRBV9 and TRBJ2-1; D remains unclear. Germline CDR1 is SGDLS and CDR2 is YYNGEE. V was pared by 3 bases and J by 5 bases, with 18 bases between. The CDR3 is 16 residues long. The chain's CDR3 is CASSAPSSPRDNEQFF. The DNA for the CDR3 is TGTGCCAGCAGCGCCCCATCGTCACCTCGGGACAATGAGCAGTTCTTC.